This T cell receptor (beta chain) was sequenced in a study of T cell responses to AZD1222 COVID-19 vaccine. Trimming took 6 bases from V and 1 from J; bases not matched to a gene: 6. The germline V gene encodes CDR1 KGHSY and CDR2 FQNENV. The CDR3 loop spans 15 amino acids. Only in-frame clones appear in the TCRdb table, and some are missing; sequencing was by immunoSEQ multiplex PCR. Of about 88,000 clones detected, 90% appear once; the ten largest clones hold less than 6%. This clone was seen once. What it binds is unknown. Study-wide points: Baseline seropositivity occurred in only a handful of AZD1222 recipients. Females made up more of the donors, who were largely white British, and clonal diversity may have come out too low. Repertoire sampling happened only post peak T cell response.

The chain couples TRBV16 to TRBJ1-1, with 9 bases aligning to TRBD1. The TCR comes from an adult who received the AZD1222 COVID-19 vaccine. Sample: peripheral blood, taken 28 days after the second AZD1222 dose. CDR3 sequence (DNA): TGTGCCAGCAGACAGGGACAGGGTCGGAACACTGAAGCTTTCTTT. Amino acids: CASRQGQGRNTEAFF.